The next 16 T cell receptor beta chains were all read from a single sample in a study of Ad26.COV2.S vaccination and SARS-CoV-2 variants. Documented treatment: 15 to 20 received Ad26.COV2.S at low or high dose, single or two shots; a few received placebo; per-sample allocation not given. The samples date from day 63 after the first vaccine or placebo injection. Profiled with immunoSEQ multiplex PCR; TCRdb holds only in-frame clones, not every one. The sample lists more than 300,000 clones, roughly 80% occurring once. Sample: peripheral blood, taken in a trial of Ad26.COV2.S vaccine versus placebo. These receptors were taken from a person aged 18-60 years who received the Ad26.COV2.S COVID-19 vaccine or a placebo.

This rearrangement joins TRBV7-6 to TRBJ2-7; D may be TRBD2 (6 bases). The germline V and J ends were trimmed by 1 base and 3 bases, with 16 bases remaining between them. There are 16 residues in the CDR3. The germline CDR1 and CDR2 sequences are SGHVS and FNYEAQ. CDR3 coding DNA: TGTGCCAGCAGCTTAGTATCGGGGGACTCAGTCTACGAGCAGTACTTC. The encoded protein is CASSLVSGDSVYEQYF.

This sequence joins TRBV30 and TRBJ1-5; D is unclear. The CDR3 is 15 residues long. V was pared by 0 bases and J by 3 bases, with 12 bases between. The germline V gene has CDR1 GTSNPN and CDR2 SVGIG (reference sequence). The CDR3 spells CAWSVLAGYNQPQHF. The CDR3, as DNA: TGTGCCTGGAGTGTATTGGCCGGTTACAATCAGCCCCAGCATTTT.

In DNA form, the CDR3 reads TGTGCCAGCAGTTCCGGACAGGGGGGGGAAGCTTTCTTT. It yields the protein CASSSGQGGEAFF. The chain links TRBV28 to TRBJ1-1; TRBD1 matches at 10 bases. Germline CDR1 and CDR2: MDHEN and SYDVKM. CDR3 length: 13 amino acids. The junction had 4 bases not matched to a gene; V was cut back by 4 bases and J by 8 bases.

The sample holds one count of this clone. Written as DNA, the CDR3 is TGTGCCAGCGGCTCAAAGGCGGGCAATGAGCAGTTCTTC. Amino acids: CASGSKAGNEQFF. The chain recombines TRBV6-5 with TRBJ2-1, with D possibly matching TRBD2 (5 bases). V lost 8 bases to trimming and J lost 6 bases, with 14 bases between them. This CDR3 is 13 amino acids long. CDR1 is MNHEY and CDR2 is SVGAGI in the germline V gene.

The V call is TRBV7-6, the J call TRBJ1-5, with D tentatively TRBD1 (5 bases). V was pared by 3 bases and J by 8 bases, with 29 bases between. Germline CDR1 reads SGHVS; CDR2 reads FNYEAQ. This CDR3 is built from 19 residues. Here the CDR3 DNA reads TGTGCCAGCAGCTTGTTGAGTCCTGGCAGAATGTTCGGCAGGGAGCCCCAGCATTTT. Its translation: CASSLLSPGRMFGREPQHF.

With regard to this clone: The sample carries other DNA sequences with the same CDR3. This chain links TRBV19 with TRBJ1-5; 7 positions match TRBD1. CDR1 and CDR2 from the germline V gene are LNHDA and SQIVND (reference sequence). Trimming removed 9 bases from V and 4 bases from J; junction bases left unmatched: 9. The CDR3 runs 14 residues. The CDR3 bases are TGTGCCAGCAGACAGGGAGCGGGAAATCAGCCCCAGCATTTT. The encoded protein is CASRQGAGNQPQHF.

The chain links TRBV28 to TRBJ1-2, with D perhaps TRBD1 (5 bases). Germline V CDR1 and CDR2: MDHEN, SYDVKM. Trimming removed 5 bases from V and 4 bases from J, with 11 bases in between. This CDR3 spans 13 amino acids. The CDR3 sequence is CASSEGRTYGYTF. Here the CDR3 DNA reads TGTGCCAGCAGTGAGGGGAGGACCTATGGCTACACCTTC.

This clone was found once. V usage is TRBV7-3 and J usage is TRBJ2-1, with D possibly TRBD1 on 8 matching bases. The germline V and J ends were trimmed by 4 bases and 6 bases, with 16 bases remaining between them. CDR1 is SGHTA and CDR2 is FQGTGA in the germline V gene. This CDR3 spans 15 amino acids. The CDR3 bases are TGTGCCAGCAGCTCCACAGGGGGGAGGGCCAATGAGCAGTTCTTC. This sequence encodes CASSSTGGRANEQFF.

This rearrangement joins TRBV6-5 to TRBJ1-2; 9 bases align to TRBD1. V lost 8 bases and J lost 7; bases outside the gene matches: 11. The CDR3 is made up of 14 amino acids. Germline V gene data show CDR1 as MNHEY and CDR2 as SVGAGI. The CDR3 DNA reads as TGTGCCAGCTACGTCCCAGGGACAGGGTCTGGCTACACCTTC. Protein product: CASYVPGTGSGYTF.

The chain joins TRBV2 to TRBJ1-4; 8 bases fit TRBD1. The V gene end was trimmed by 7 bases and the J gene end by 6 bases; junction bases not matched to a gene: 7. This CDR3 comprises 14 residues. In germline, CDR1 is SNHLY, CDR2 FYNNEI. The CDR3 coding sequence is TGTGCCAGCAATCCTCAGGGGGCGCATGAAAAACTGTTTTTT. It encodes CASNPQGAHEKLFF. The full variable domain, with the rest looked up from reference TRBV2 and TRBJ1-4, is EPEVTQTPSHQVTQMGQEVILRCVPISNHLYFYWYRQILGQKVEFLVSFYNNEISEKSEIFDDQFSVERPDGSNFTLKIRSTKLEDSAMYFCASNPQGAHEKLFFGSGTQLSVL.

The rearrangement uses TRBV7-6 and TRBJ1-4; 8 bases line up with TRBD1. This CDR3 has 14 amino acids. Germline V gene lookup returns CDR1 SGHVS and CDR2 FNYEAQ. Germline trimming cut 4 bases from V and 6 bases from J; bases unmatched to any gene: 4. CDR3 in amino acids: CASSSGQGYEKLFF. The CDR3 bases are TGTGCCAGCAGCTCAGGACAGGGTTATGAAAAACTGTTTTTT.

The CDR3 loop reads CASSVGEATEKLFF. The CDR3 DNA is TGTGCCAGCAGCGTCGGGGAGGCGACGGAAAAACTGTTTTTT. The chain is built from TRBV9 and TRBJ1-4, with D uncertain. This CDR3 contains 14 residues. Germline CDR1 reads SGDLS; CDR2 reads YYNGEE. V lost 2 bases and J 8 bases, leaving 13 bases between the germline ends.

The CDR3 here is CASSLAAGGDGYTF. Written as DNA, the CDR3 is TGTGCCAGCAGCTTAGCTGCAGGGGGAGATGGCTACACCTTC. The V call is TRBV7-8, the J call TRBJ1-2; 7 bases match TRBD1. CDR1 and CDR2 from the germline V gene are SGHVS and FQNEAQ. This CDR3 is 14 amino acids long. The J segment lost 6 bases and the V segment lost 0 bases, leaving 4 bases of the junction unmatched. Full variable domain (rest looked up from reference TRBV7-8 and TRBJ1-2): GAGVSQSPRYKVAKRGQDVALRCDPISGHVSLFWYQQALGQGPEFLTYFQNEAQLDKSGLPSDRFFAERPEGSVSTLKIQRTQQEDSAVYLCASSLAAGGDGYTFGSGTRLTVV.

Written as DNA, the CDR3 is TGCGCCAGCAGACTGGTGGACAGGGACGTTCGTGAAAAACTGTTTTTT. Its protein is CASRLVDRDVREKLFF. This chain links TRBV4-1 with TRBJ1-4; TRBD1 matches at 8 bases. The CDR3 totals 16 residues. Germline-derived CDR1 and CDR2 are MGHRA and YSYEKL. V shed 6 bases, J shed 7 bases, and the junction held 13 bases outside the gene matches.

V and J are TRBV9 and TRBJ1-6, with D unclear. CDR3 length: 15 residues. Germline CDR1 reads SGDLS; CDR2 reads YYNGEE. The V end was cut by 0 bases, the J end by 6 bases, with 10 bases between. The CDR3 region is CASSVDAQRNSPLHF. The CDR3 DNA is TGTGCCAGCAGCGTAGATGCACAGCGTAATTCACCCCTCCACTTT.

V is TRBV29-1 and J is TRBJ2-2, with D perhaps being TRBD1 or TRBD2 (5 bases each). Between the trimmed V and J ends, which lost 5 bases and 1 base, there was a span of 11 bases. Germline loops: CDR1 SQVTM, CDR2 ANQGSEA. The CDR3 runs 14 residues. CDR3 residues: CSVQGEQNTGELFF. DNA for the CDR3: TGCAGCGTTCAAGGGGAGCAGAACACCGGGGAGCTGTTTTTT.